This T cell receptor (beta chain) was identified in a study of T cells after posttransplantation cyclophosphamide. Sequenced by immunoSEQ multiplex PCR; TCRdb stores in-frame clones only, minus some. The sample carries 10,000 to 12,000 clones, roughly 96% recorded once. This clone came up once. The V and J ends lost 5 bases and 3 bases, in that order; junction bases with no gene match: 8. CDR3 length equals 18 residues. Per germline, CDR1 SGHVS and CDR2 FQNEAQ. This TCR came from a man under 40 in good health and a related stem cell transplant donor. Sequencing input: naive CD8+ T cells sorted from PBMCs. The chain joins TRBV7-8 to TRBJ2-1; TRBD2 matches at 15 bases. This CDR3 reads CASSPGLAGGTIYNEQFF. The CDR3 DNA reads as TGTGCCAGCAGCCCCGGACTAGCGGGGGGGACTATCTACAATGAGCAGTTCTTC. Based on the CDR3 plus reference TRBV7-8 and TRBJ2-1, the full variable domain is GAGVSQSPRYKVAKRGQDVALRCDPISGHVSLFWYQQALGQGPEFLTYFQNEAQLDKSGLPSDRFFAERPEGSVSTLKIQRTQQEDSAVYLCASSPGLAGGTIYNEQFFGPGTRLTVL.